This TCR beta chain was sequenced during a study of blood T cell repertoires in COVID-19. Profiling relied on immunoSEQ multiplex PCR, and the TCRdb table lists in-frame clones only, not all of them. The table includes 200,000 to 250,000 clones, roughly nine tenths detected once. J was trimmed by 7 bases and V by 5 bases; bases with no gene match: 17. The CDR3 runs to 18 residues. From germline, CDR1 is MDHEN and CDR2 SYDVKM. This chain uses TRBV28 with TRBJ1-6; 7 nucleotides agree with TRBD1. The TCR originated in a man aged 55-75 years with acute or convalescent COVID-19. Sequenced: peripheral blood. CDR3 in amino acids: CASSTHRGGGGRNSPLHF. CDR3 bases: TGTGCCAGCAGTACTCATCGGGGTGGAGGGGGCAGGAATTCACCCCTCCACTTT. The full variable domain, in which reference TRBV28 and TRBJ1-6 provide the parts outside the CDR3, is DVKVTQSSRYLVKRTGEKVFLECVQDMDHENMFWYRQDPGLGLRLIYFSYDVKMKEKGDIPEGYSVSREKKERFSLILESASTNQTSMYLCASSTHRGGGGRNSPLHFGNGTRLTVT.